The entry below gives a single T cell receptor (beta chain) sequence along with its context. This clone showed up just a few times. Which antigen it targets is not known. Base qualities are not provided; no much larger clone lies one nucleotide away. This record belongs to a study of cytomegalovirus exposure and HLA in healthy donors (dated by TCRdb to the late 2010s). At the level of the whole study: An earlier analysis of some 600 of the donors reported approximately 300 Gb of sequence data and 117 million unique TCR beta sequences obtained from about 179 million T cells. Because of strong linkage in the cohort, a handful of DR-DQ haplotypes were treated as single units for association and clustering. An early release covering 550 to 650 HLA-typed donors comprised approximately 290 gigabases of sequencing data and roughly 85 million unique TCR sequences. Donor age, sex, ethnicity and CMV serostatus were compiled alongside the repertoire data. Among roughly 400 genotyped donors of the cohort, an average of around 240,000 unique TCR beta nucleotide sequences were sequenced per donor, around 20% of them non-productive. All discovery cohort repertoires had been generated on a single sequencing platform. The study aimed to test whether signatures of past pathogen exposure could be identified by cataloging public T cell receptors. A later genetic analysis took genome-wide SNP genotypes for about 55% of the 666 donors and used that subset as a discovery cohort. To predict cytomegalovirus infection status, the study combined high-throughput TCR immunosequencing, statistical association of individual TCRs with disease status, and machine learning. HLA typing covered class I and class II loci at four-digit resolution. In addition to the first cohort of hundreds of subjects, a separate validation cohort of 120 different subjects was used. A later analysis re-analyzed previously published TCR beta repertoires from roughly 600 donors and added high-resolution HLA genotyping to study TCR occurrence patterns. The T cell repertoires of about 700 subjects were profiled by immunosequencing and related to cytomegalovirus serostatus. Among the roughly 400 genotyped donors, about 83% belonged to the genetic ancestry cluster associated with self-reported Caucasian donors. The number of donors typed differed by locus, with 629-630 for A, B, C, DRB1 and DQB1, around 560 for DQA1, nearly 610 for DPA1, and around 430 for DPB1. In the later analysis, no new phenotypic data were used to find candidate immune exposures; instead, reliance was placed on TCR beta sequences and their occurrence across donors. To decide whether each TCR beta V gene segment behaved as functional or pseudogenic, an earlier analysis of some 600 of the donors relied on high-throughput TCR beta sequencing.

The cohort was made up of 500 to 800 healthy bone marrow donors. Cohort members were all nominally healthy when sampled, although unrecorded immune exposures were likely present. The donor was CMV seronegative and was included in the group of 352 seronegative cohort members. A peripheral blood sample was provided by each donor, and peripheral blood mononuclear cells were used for TCR beta sequencing. The Qiagen DNeasy Blood Extraction Kit was used to extract genomic DNA from the blood cell samples. The library was obtained by the immunoSEQ multiplex PCR assay. For the multiplex PCR, a mixture combining 60 forward primers for TCR Vbeta segments and 13 reverse primers for TCR Jbeta segments was used. A multiplex PCR assay on genomic DNA amplified the CDR3 region of rearranged TCR beta genes. The amplified TCR beta libraries were sequenced on the Illumina HiSeq System as 87-base-pair reads. Regarding the original processing steps: A later analysis tallied tens of millions of unique TCR beta chains across the 650 to 750 repertoires, and 10 million to 11 million of those chains were shared by two or more donors. To remove PCR and sequencing errors, raw reads were error-corrected and collapsed into unique sequences using a nearest-neighbor algorithm that merged closely related sequences. Alignment of CDR3 sequences to IMGT reference sequences was used to assign V, D and J gene segments. For a sequence to be retained, a match of at least six nucleotides was required to both a V gene segment and a J gene segment. Rearrangements were classified as productive when the CDR3 lacked stop codons and remained in frame with V and J, and all other rearrangements were classified as non-productive. Following IMGT convention, CDR3 was defined as the stretch from the second conserved V-encoded cysteine to the conserved J-encoded phenylalanine. In an earlier analysis of around 640 of the donors, sequences lacking an unambiguous match to a single V gene segment were excluded. In an earlier analysis of approximately 590 of the donors, a V segment was called functional when productive rearrangements were above 56.7%, and segregating when the standard deviation between donors exceeded 5%. To diagnose cytomegalovirus status from the catalog of TCR beta chain sequences, a statistical classification framework was built. In a later analysis, V and J genes were assigned by comparing TCR nucleotide sequences against IMGT/GENE-DB human TR gene sequences. A later analysis assigned CDR3 sequences and most-parsimonious VDJ recombination scenarios with the TCRdist pipeline. A later analysis defined each TCR beta chain by its CDR3 amino acid sequence plus V-gene family, and excluded reads lacking a unique V-gene family. To address suspected cross-contamination and a sequencing artifact, a later analysis removed approximately 590 highly shared, low-generation-probability nucleotide sequences. In a later analysis, a clonal expansion index for each public chain was calculated from normalized within-repertoire ranks of inferred template counts. Generation probabilities in a later analysis came from a VDJ recombination model fitted to out-of-frame rearrangements, and those results were checked against IGoR. Hypergeometric tests were used in a later analysis to score TCR-TCR, TCR-HLA and TCR-CMV co-occurrence, with a repertoire-size bias correction applied to the TCR pairs. A later analysis estimated false discovery rates by permuting HLA or CMV assignments 20 times. In a later analysis, co-occurring TCRs were grouped using DBSCAN, with TCRdist sequence similarity added in when clustering inside HLA-allele-positive subsets. Co-occurrence clustering excluded repertoires with fewer than 30,000 or more than 120,000 public chains, plus five with anomalous nucleotide sharing. What TCRdb holds here is the immuneACCESS table cut down to in-frame rearrangements. Part of the clones is not present; checked against another copy, under half of the missing clones reflect an unresolved V gene, and the others are unexplained. V, J and clone size were drawn from that table, and D and trimming were deduced from the DNA. The sample table holds 140,000 to 150,000 clones, of which 60% to 75% were seen once. Together, the top ten hold 6% to 8.5% of the sample.

General findings and caveats noted by the study authors: A further reported finding was that TCR beta sequences accurately predicted the HLA-A and HLA-B alleles for most subjects in the first cohort. According to the authors, the approach could potentially be generalized to other disease states and immunological phenotypes. In a later analysis, HLA-associated TCR beta chains showed more clonal expansion and lower generation probabilities than non-associated chains that were equally common. Immune exposure information for the cohort was limited to CMV serostatus. Some IMGT-functional V segments, including TRBV6-2 and TRBV6-3, could not be distinguished by the 87-base-pair reads and were therefore excluded. At a false discovery rate of 0.05, a later analysis linked some 17,000 TCR beta sequences to specific HLA alleles. The cohort was sequenced for TCR beta chains only, and without alpha or paired-chain data the features that could be detected were limited. Linkage disequilibrium might explain the correlated functional status among segregating V segments, but an unknown experimental factor could not be ruled out. Because some donors lacked HLA typing at each locus, the association tests relied only on the typed subset. Several of the top co-occurrence clusters appeared to be linked to parvovirus B19, influenza, CMV and Epstein-Barr virus, according to a later analysis. Because counts were too low, about 18 rarely observed V segments, including chromosome 9 orphons, were excluded from the earlier analysis of 587 of the donors. According to a later analysis, most CMV-associated TCR beta chains appeared to be HLA-restricted, and the HLA associations seemed to be driven largely by CMV exposure. The classifier was reported to diagnose cytomegalovirus status with high specificity and sensitivity in both the original and validation cohorts. Roughly uniform sequencing depth across donors was assumed in presence/absence analyses, although this assumption may not hold. Most TCR sequences were seen in very few donors, while some public TCRs were found in many individuals. In a later genetic analysis, fewer N-insertions in productive TCRs were reported among donors in an Asian-associated ancestry cluster than the approximately 710-donor mean. An earlier analysis of approximately 590 of the donors showed that most TCR beta V segments appeared in productive rearrangements either about 90% or about 30% of the time, which broadly matched IMGT annotations. Three of the identified cytomegalovirus-associated TCR beta chains were confirmed in vitro to be specific for cytomegalovirus antigens. The sequencing pipeline was judged likely to have produced a cluster of highly shared sequence variants as a technical artifact. In the study, 164 TCR beta chains were listed as associated with cytomegalovirus. According to a later analysis, TCR association rates differed among HLA loci, with DRB1 alleles showing the most associated TCRs and HLA-C alleles showing the fewest. Assigning TCR associations to individual alleles was difficult when HLA alleles, especially DR and DQ, strongly co-occurred. An association between a missense DCLRE1C variant and V-gene and J-gene trimming of TCR beta chains was found in a later genetic analysis and replicated in an independent cohort.

Reading from cysteine to phenylalanine, the CDR3 counts 15 amino acids. Left in the record is the CDR3 DNA by itself, 45 bases read in frame from the first base. Sequences SGHAT (CDR1) and FQNNGV (CDR2) are obtained from the germline V gene. V is cut back by 5 bases and J by 6 bases, with 12 bases in the junction unmatched. Specimen: PBMCs. Here the chain combines TRBV11-2 and TRBJ2-7, with 8 bases aligning to TRBD1. This receptor was taken from a man under 40 in good health and CMV-seronegative. The bases are TGTGCCAGCAGCCCCTCCGCCGGACAGGGTGGCGAGCAGTACTTC. Translated, this gives CASSPSAGQGGEQYF.